Listed here are 14 T cell receptor beta chains from one sample, sequenced in a study of T cells in Graves' hyperthyroidism and ophthalmopathy. Regions amplified from RNA transcripts were the TCR beta CDR3 regions. RT-PCR in the first round (using the HTBI primer set) targeted the TCR CDR3. TCRdb re-derived calls from the multiplex PCR reads in MiXCR, one entry per CDR3 protein. The table includes under 550,000 distinct CDR3 sequences, around 15% detected once. The specimen was blood. These receptors were obtained from a woman aged 18-29 years with Graves' hyperthyroidism.

The table lists this clonotype with a few counts. The V call is TRBV6-1, the J call TRBJ2-1; D might be TRBD1 (5 bases). Germline CDR1 and CDR2: MNHNS and SASEGT. The V end lost 6 bases, the J end lost 10 bases, and 16 bases lay between the germline ends. The CDR3 runs to 13 residues. CDR3 sequence (DNA): TGTGCCAGCAGCCAAGACAGAATCAGGGAGCAGTTCTTC. Protein sequence: CASSQDRIREQFF.

In its sample, this clonotype was seen a few times. V and J are TRBV13 and TRBJ1-3; TRBD1 matches 7 bases. Trimming removed 3 bases from V and 0 bases from J; junction bases left unmatched: 5. Germline V lookup: CDR1 PRHDT, CDR2 FYEKMQ (reference sequence). The CDR3 totals 16 residues. CDR3 loop: CASSFRDSYSGNTIYF. In DNA form, the CDR3 reads TGTGCCAGCAGCTTCCGGGACAGCTACTCTGGAAACACCATATATTTT.

This clonotype was seen repeatedly, ten times or more. The chain recombines TRBV12-3 or TRBV12-4 with TRBJ1-1, with TRBD1 matching over 9 bases. Losses at the gene ends were 6 bases for V and 6 bases for J; bases not matched to a gene: 14. The CDR3 runs to 16 residues. The CDR3 loop is CASRANTGGASSEAFF. DNA of the CDR3: TGTGCCAGCAGGGCCAACACAGGGGGCGCGTCCTCTGAAGCTTTCTTT.

This clonotype was detected only a few times. V usage is TRBV10-3 and J usage is TRBJ2-7, with D perhaps TRBD2 (5 bases). Trimming took 0 bases from V and 1 from J, leaving 10 bases between them. The CDR3 length is 15 residues. In germline, CDR1 is ENHRY, CDR2 SYGVKD. This chain's CDR3 is CAISESGRDSYEQYF. As DNA, the CDR3 is TGTGCCATCAGTGAGTCGGGGAGAGATTCCTACGAGCAGTACTTC.

This clonotype was observed many times. This chain joins TRBV15 and TRBJ2-5; 13 bases are shared with TRBD2. The junction had 6 bases not matched to a gene; V was cut back by 3 bases and J by 5 bases. The CDR3 loop spans 16 amino acids. Germline V gives CDR1 LNHNV, CDR2 YYDKDF (reference sequence). Written as DNA, the CDR3 is TGTGCCACCAGCAGGAGGACTAGCGGGAGTAGCGAGACCCAGTACTTC. This encodes CATSRRTSGSSETQYF.

This clonotype was counted ten times or more. The V call is TRBV2, the J call TRBJ1-2, with 7 bases identical to TRBD1. Looked up from germline, CDR1 is SNHLY and CDR2 is FYNNEI. Trimming cost V 1 base and J 2 bases; bases outside gene matches: 4. CDR3 length: 15 residues. CDR3 in DNA: TGTGCCAGCAGTGAAGACAGGGGTGAAAACTATGGCTACACCTTC. Encoded protein: CASSEDRGENYGYTF.

This clonotype was observed many times. The V call is TRBV10-3, the J call TRBJ2-7; possibly TRBD1 for D (6 bases). V was clipped by 5 bases and J by 5 bases, with 16 bases between them. This CDR3 region has 14 residues. CDR1 and CDR2 from the germline V gene are ENHRY and SYGVKD. CDR3 bases: TGTGCCATCAGTCAGAGGGACAACCCCAACGAGCAGTACTTC. Its protein is CAISQRDNPNEQYF.

This clonotype was picked up a small number of times. The chain joins TRBV30 to TRBJ2-1; 9 bases fit TRBD2. Per the germline V gene, CDR1 is GTSNPN and CDR2 is SVGIG (reference sequence). This CDR3 comprises 17 residues. J gave up 10 bases and V 2 bases, and 18 bases lay outside the gene matches. The CDR3 nucleotides are TGTGCCTGGAGTCGGTTACTAGGGGGACTAGCTTCCAGGGAGCAGTTCTTC. This codes for CAWSRLLGGLASREQFF.

This clonotype was counted between two and nine times. This chain links TRBV2 with TRBJ2-3, with 8 bases fitting TRBD2. The germline gives CDR1 SNHLY, CDR2 FYNNEI. V shed 6 bases, J shed 3 bases, and the junction held 5 bases outside the gene matches. This CDR3 contains 14 residues. The CDR3 spells CASSQTSVTDTQYF. CDR3 nucleotides: TGTGCCAGCAGCCAGACTAGCGTGACAGATACGCAGTATTTT.

This clonotype has a count of ten or more. The chain couples TRBV11-2 to TRBJ2-7; 10 bases map to TRBD2. Per germline, CDR1 SGHAT and CDR2 FQNNGV. Losses at the gene ends were 5 bases for V and 3 bases for J; bases not matched to a gene: 7. This CDR3 spans 15 amino acids. CDR3 sequence: CASSPRSSGSYEQYF. CDR3 coding DNA: TGTGCCAGCAGCCCCCGGTCTAGCGGGAGCTACGAGCAGTACTTC.

The chain combines TRBV5-1 with TRBJ2-5, with 7 bases matching TRBD1. The junction had 9 bases not matched to a gene; V was cut back by 3 bases and J by 4 bases. This CDR3 is built from 15 residues. CDR1 and CDR2 from the germline V gene are SGHRS and YFSETQ. CDR3 bases: TGCGCCAGCAGCTCAAATACAGGGGCCGGAGAGACCCAGTACTTC. As protein: CASSSNTGAGETQYF.

This clonotype has only a few counts. The V gene is TRBV7-8, the J gene TRBJ2-2; D is perhaps TRBD2 (5 bases). Germline V gene sequence: CDR1 SGHVS, CDR2 FQNEAQ. CDR3 length equals 16 residues. Trimming pared 9 bases from V and 5 bases from J, leaving 22 bases between. Here the CDR3 reads CASEKGVEGRTGELFF. DNA for the CDR3: TGTGCCAGTGAGAAGGGAGTAGAGGGCCGAACCGGGGAGCTGTTTTTT.

This clonotype was counted a few times. V is TRBV2 and J is TRBJ2-1; the match to TRBD2 covers 11 bases. There are 15 residues in the CDR3. In germline, CDR1 is SNHLY, CDR2 FYNNEI. With V trimmed by 4 bases and J by 6 bases, 5 bases remained unmatched. The chain's CDR3 is CASSVAGGPPNEQFF. In nucleotides, the CDR3 is TGTGCCAGCAGTGTAGCGGGAGGGCCCCCCAATGAGCAGTTCTTC.

This chain uses TRBV6-1 with TRBJ1-3; D perhaps matches TRBD1 (5 bases). Germline CDR1 MNHNS, CDR2 SASEGT. V was trimmed by 5 bases and J by 2 bases, leaving 7 bases between them. This CDR3 comprises 13 residues. The chain's CDR3 is CASSSGPGNTIYF. In DNA form, the CDR3 reads TGTGCCAGCAGTTCAGGGCCTGGAAACACCATATATTTT.